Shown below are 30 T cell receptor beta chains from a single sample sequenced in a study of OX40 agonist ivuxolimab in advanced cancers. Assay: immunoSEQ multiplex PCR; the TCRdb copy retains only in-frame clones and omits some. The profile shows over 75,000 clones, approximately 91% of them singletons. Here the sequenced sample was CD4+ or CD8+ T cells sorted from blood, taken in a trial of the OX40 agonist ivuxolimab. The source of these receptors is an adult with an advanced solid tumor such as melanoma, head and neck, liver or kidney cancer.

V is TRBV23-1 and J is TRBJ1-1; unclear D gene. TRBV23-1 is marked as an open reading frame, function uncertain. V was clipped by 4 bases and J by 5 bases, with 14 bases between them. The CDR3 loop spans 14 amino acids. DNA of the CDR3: TGCGCCAGCAGTCGACGGAAGAATCGGACTGAAGCTTTCTTT. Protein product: CASSRRKNRTEAFF.

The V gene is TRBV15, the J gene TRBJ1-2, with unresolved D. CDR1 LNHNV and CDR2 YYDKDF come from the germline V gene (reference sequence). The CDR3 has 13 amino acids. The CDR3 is CATSPNANYGYTF. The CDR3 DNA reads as TGTGCTACCTCCCCGAATGCTAACTATGGCTACACCTTC. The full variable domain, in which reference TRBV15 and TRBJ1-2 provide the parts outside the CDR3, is DAMVIQNPRYQVTQFGKPVTLSCSQTLNHNVMYWYQQKSSQAPKLLFHYYDKDFNNEADTPDNFQSRRPNTSFCFLDIRSPGLGDTAMYLCATSPNANYGYTFGSGTRLTVV.

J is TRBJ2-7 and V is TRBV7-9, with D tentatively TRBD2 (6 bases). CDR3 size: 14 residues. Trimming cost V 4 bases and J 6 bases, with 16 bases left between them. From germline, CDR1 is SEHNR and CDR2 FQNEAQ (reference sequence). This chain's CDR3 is CASSSIGGTGEQYF. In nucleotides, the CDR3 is TGTGCCAGCAGCTCCATTGGCGGGACGGGCGAGCAGTACTTC.

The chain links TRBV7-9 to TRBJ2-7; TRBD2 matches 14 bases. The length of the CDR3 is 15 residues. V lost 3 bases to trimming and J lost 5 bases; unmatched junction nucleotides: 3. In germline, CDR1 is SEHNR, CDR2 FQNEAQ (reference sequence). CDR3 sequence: CASSFGTSGSHEQYF. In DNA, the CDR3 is TGTGCCAGCAGCTTCGGGACTAGCGGGAGCCACGAGCAGTACTTC.

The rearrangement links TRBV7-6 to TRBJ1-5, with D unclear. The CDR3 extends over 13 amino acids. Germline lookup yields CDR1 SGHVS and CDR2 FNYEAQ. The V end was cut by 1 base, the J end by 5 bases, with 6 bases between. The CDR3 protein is CASSLGAYQPQHF. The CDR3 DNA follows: TGTGCCAGCAGCTTAGGGGCCTATCAGCCCCAGCATTTT.

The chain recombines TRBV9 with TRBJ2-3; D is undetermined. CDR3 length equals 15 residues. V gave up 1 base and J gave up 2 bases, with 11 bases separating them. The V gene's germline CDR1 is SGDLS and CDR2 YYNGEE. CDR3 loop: CASSVSMEPTDTQYF. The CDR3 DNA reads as TGTGCCAGCAGCGTATCAATGGAGCCCACAGATACGCAGTATTTT.

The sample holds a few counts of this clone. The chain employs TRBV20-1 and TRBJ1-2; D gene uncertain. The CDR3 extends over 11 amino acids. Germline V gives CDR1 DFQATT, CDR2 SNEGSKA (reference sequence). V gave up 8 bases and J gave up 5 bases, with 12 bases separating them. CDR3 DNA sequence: TGCAGTCAAATCGCGGGGTATGGCTACACCTTC. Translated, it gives CSQIAGYGYTF.

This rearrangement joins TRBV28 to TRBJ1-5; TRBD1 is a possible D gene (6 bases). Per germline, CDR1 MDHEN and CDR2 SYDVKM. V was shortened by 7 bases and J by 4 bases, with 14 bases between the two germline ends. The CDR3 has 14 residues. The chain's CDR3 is CASTLQGWNQPQHF. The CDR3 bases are TGTGCCAGCACCCTACAGGGCTGGAATCAGCCCCAGCATTTT.

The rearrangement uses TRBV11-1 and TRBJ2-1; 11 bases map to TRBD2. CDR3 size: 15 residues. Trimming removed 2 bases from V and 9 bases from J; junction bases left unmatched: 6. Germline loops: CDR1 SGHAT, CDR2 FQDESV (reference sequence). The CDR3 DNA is TGTGCCAGCAGCTTAATGACTAGCGGGACGGGTGAGCAGTTCTTC. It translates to CASSLMTSGTGEQFF.

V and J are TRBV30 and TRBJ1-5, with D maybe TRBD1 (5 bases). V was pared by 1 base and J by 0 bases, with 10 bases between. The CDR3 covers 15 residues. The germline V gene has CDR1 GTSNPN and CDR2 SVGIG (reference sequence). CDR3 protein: CAWSGRGFSNQPQHF. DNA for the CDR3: TGTGCCTGGAGTGGCCGGGGGTTTAGCAATCAGCCCCAGCATTTT.

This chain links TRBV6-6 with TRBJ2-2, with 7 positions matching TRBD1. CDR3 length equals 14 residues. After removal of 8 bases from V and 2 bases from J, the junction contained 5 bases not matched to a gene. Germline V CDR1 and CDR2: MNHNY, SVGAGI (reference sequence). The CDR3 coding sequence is TGTGCCAGCTCGGGACAGAGAAACACCGGGGAGCTGTTTTTT. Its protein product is CASSGQRNTGELFF.

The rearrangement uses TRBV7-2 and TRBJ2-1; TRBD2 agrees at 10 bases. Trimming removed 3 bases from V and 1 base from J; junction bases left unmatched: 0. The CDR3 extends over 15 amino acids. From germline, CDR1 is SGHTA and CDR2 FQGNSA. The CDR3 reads CASSLGLASYNEQFF. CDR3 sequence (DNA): TGTGCCAGCAGCTTGGGACTAGCGTCCTACAATGAGCAGTTCTTC. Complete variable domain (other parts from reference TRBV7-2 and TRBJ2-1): GAGVSQSPSNKVTEKGKDVELRCDPISGHTALYWYRQSLGQGLEFLIYFQGNSAPDKSGLPSDRFSAERTGGSVSTLTIQRTQQEDSAVYLCASSLGLASYNEQFFGPGTRLTVL.

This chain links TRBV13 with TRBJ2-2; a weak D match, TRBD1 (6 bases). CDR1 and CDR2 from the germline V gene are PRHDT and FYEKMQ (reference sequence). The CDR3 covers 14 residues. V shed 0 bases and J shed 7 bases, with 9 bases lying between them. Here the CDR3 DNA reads TGTGCCAGCAGCTTAGGGCAGGGGATCGGGGAGCTGTTTTTT. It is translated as CASSLGQGIGELFF.

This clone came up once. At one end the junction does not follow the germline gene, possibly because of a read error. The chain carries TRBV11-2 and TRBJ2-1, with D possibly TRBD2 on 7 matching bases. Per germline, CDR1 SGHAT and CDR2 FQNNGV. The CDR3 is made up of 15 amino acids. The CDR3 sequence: CASRLGGGTYNEQFF. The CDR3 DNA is TGTGCCAGCAGATTAGGGGGGGGGACCTACAATGAGCAGTTCTTC. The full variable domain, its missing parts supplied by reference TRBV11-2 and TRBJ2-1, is EAGVAQSPRYKIIEKRQSVAFWCNPISGHATLYWYQQILGQGPKLLIQFQNNGVVDDSQLPKDRFSAERLKGVDSTLKIQPAKLEDSAVYLCASRLGGGTYNEQFFGPGTRLTVL.

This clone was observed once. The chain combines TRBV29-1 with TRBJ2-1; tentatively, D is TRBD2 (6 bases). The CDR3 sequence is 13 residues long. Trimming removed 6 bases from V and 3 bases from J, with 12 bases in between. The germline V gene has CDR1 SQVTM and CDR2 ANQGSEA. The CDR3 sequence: CSVRQGLYNEQFF. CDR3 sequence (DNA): TGCAGCGTGCGGCAGGGACTCTACAATGAGCAGTTCTTC.

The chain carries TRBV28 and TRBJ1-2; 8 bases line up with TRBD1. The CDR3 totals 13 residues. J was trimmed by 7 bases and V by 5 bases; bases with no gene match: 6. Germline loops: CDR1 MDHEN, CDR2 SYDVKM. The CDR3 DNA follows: TGTGCCAGCAGTCGGCCAGGGGGCGGTGGCTACACCTTC. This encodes CASSRPGGGGYTF.

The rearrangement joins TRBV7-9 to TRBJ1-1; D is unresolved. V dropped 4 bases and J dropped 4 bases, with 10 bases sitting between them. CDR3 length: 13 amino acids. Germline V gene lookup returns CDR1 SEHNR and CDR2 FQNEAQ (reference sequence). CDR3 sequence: CASSYTIGTEAFF. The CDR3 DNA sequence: TGTGCCAGCAGCTACACGATCGGCACTGAAGCTTTCTTT.

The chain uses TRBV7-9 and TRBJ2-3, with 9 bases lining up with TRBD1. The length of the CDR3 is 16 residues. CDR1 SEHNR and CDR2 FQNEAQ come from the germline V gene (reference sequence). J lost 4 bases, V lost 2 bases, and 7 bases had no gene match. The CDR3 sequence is CASSLPRTGEADTQYF. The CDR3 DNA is TGTGCCAGCAGCTTACCTAGGACAGGGGAGGCAGATACGCAGTATTTT. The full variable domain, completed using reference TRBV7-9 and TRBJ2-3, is DTGVSQNPRHKITKRGQNVTFRCDPISEHNRLYWYRQTLGQGPEFLTYFQNEAQLEKSRLLSDRFSAERPKGSFSTLEIQRTEQGDSAMYLCASSLPRTGEADTQYFGPGTRLTVL.

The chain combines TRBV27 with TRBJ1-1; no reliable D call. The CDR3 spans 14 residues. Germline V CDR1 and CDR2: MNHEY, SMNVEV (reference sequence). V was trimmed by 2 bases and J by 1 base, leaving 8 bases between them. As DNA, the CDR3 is TGTGCCAGCAGTTTAGCTCGAAAGAACACTGAAGCTTTCTTT. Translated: CASSLARKNTEAFF.

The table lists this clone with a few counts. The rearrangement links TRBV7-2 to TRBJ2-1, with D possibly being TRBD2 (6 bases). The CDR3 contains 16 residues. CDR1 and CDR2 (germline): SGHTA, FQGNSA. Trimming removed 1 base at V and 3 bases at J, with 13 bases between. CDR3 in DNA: TGTGCCAGCAGCTTAGTAGGGACTGGCCTCTACAATGAGCAGTTCTTC. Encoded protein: CASSLVGTGLYNEQFF.

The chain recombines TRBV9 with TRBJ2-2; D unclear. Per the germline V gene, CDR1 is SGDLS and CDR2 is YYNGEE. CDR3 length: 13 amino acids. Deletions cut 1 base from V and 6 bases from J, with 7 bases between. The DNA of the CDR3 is TGTGCCAGCAGCGTAATTGTTTCCGGGGAGCTGTTTTTT. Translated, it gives CASSVIVSGELFF.

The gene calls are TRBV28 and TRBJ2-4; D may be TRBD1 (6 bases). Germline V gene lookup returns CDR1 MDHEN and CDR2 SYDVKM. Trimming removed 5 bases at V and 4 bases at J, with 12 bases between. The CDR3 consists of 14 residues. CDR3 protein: CASSDWDKKNIQYF. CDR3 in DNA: TGTGCCAGCAGTGACTGGGACAAGAAAAACATTCAGTACTTC.

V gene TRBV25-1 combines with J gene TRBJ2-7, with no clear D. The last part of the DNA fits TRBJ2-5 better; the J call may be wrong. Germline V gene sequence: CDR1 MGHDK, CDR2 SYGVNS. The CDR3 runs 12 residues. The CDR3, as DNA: TGTGCCAGCAGTGGGGTCATTGAGACCCAGTACTTC. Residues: CASSGVIETQYF.

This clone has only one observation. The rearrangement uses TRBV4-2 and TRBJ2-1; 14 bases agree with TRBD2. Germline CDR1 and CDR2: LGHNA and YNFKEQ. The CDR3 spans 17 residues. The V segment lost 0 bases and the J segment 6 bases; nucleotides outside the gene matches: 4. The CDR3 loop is CASSQETGTSGSNEQFF. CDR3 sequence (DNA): TGTGCCAGCAGCCAAGAGACGGGGACTAGCGGGAGCAATGAGCAGTTCTTC.

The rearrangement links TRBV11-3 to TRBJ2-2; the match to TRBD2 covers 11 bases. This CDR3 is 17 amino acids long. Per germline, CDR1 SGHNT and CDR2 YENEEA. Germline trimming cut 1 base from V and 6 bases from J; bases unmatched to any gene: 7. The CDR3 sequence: CASSLGLLAGGPGELFF. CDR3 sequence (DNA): TGTGCCAGCAGCTTAGGCCTGTTAGCGGGAGGGCCCGGGGAGCTGTTTTTT.

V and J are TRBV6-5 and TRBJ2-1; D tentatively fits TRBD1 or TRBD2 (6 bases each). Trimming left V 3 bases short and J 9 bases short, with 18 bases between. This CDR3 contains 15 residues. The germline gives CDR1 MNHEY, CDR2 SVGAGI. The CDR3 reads CASSYEGGLGGEQFF. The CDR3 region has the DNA TGTGCCAGCAGTTATGAGGGGGGCCTGGGCGGTGAGCAGTTCTTC.

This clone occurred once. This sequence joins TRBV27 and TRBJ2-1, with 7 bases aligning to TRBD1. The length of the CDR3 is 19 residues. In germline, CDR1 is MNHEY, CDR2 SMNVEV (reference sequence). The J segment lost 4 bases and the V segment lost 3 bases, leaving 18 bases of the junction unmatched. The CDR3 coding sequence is TGTGCCAGCAGTTTCGTGGGACAGATCCGTCTACCGATTTACAATGAGCAGTTCTTC. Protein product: CASSFVGQIRLPIYNEQFF.

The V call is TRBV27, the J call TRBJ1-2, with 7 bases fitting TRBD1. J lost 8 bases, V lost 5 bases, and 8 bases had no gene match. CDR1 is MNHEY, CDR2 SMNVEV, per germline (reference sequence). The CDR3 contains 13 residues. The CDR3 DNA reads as TGTGCCAGCAGTCCAGGGGGGCGCAGCGGCTACACCTTC. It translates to CASSPGGRSGYTF.

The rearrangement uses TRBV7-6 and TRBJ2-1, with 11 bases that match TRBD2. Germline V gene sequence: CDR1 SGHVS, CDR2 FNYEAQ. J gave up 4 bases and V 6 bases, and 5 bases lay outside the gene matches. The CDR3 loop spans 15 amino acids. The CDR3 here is CASRQASGGYNEQFF. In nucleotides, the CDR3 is TGTGCCAGCAGGCAGGCTAGCGGGGGGTACAATGAGCAGTTCTTC.

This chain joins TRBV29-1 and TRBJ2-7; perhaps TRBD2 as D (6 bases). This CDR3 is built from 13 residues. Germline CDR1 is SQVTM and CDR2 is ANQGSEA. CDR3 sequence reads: CSASGWRGYEQYF. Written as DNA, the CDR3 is TGCAGTGCTTCAGGCTGGCGGGGCTACGAGCAGTACTTC.